These T cell receptor beta chains were read from a single sample in a study of breast tumors, draining lymph nodes, adjacent tissues. TCRdb recomputed calls from the multiplex PCR reads with MiXCR, one row per CDR3 protein. The data hold about 180,000 distinct CDR3 sequences, with approximately 30% observed a single time. The sequencing sample was made of axillary lymph node tissue. The source of these receptors is a female donor with breast cancer. Some clones in this sample may be carry-over from other donors' samples. The CDR3 runs from the conserved cysteine through the conserved F or W. Size is stated for part of the rows, as once, few or many counts, or as a class when the clone is expanded.

TRBV5-6	TRBJ2-5	few	CASSPRLARETQYF
TRBV19	TRBJ2-5	many	CASSPIGRGQETQYF
TRBV29-1	TRBJ1-4	NA	CSAQSRGPSSYNEKLFF
TRBV5-1	TRBJ1-2	many	CASRGSVDYGYTF
TRBV6-5	TRBJ1-5	NA	CASSYSPGAYEHF
TRBV6-6	TRBJ1-2	many	CASGQINGYTF
TRBV12-3/TRBV12-4	TRBJ1-2	many	CASSLTGEDYGYTF
TRBV10-3	TRBJ2-3	NA	CAISEPLPPGDTQYF
TRBV7-3	TRBJ2-2	many	CASSFIGNTGELFF
TRBV9	TRBJ2-5	few	CASSVAISALGETQYF
TRBV6-2/TRBV6-3	TRBJ2-7	NA	CASSHSFYRDRDLEQYF
TRBV20-1	TRBJ2-1	NA	CSVRESHNEPFF
TRBV7-9	TRBJ2-7	many	CASSLVGAGAYEQYF
TRBV5-1	TRBJ2-3	many	CASKDRASTDTQYF
TRBV11-3	TRBJ1-4	many	CASSFLQGHNEKLFF
TRBV12-3/TRBV12-4	TRBJ2-7	NA	CASSLTSGGTYEQYF
TRBV20-1	TRBJ2-1	NA	CSATPGTYNAQSF
TRBV7-2	TRBJ1-1	few	CASSLQSLMNTEAFF
TRBV29-1	TRBJ2-6	many	CSVEGWDRVSGANVLTF
TRBV13	TRBJ2-7	many	CASSGTGDRSYEQYF
TRBV2	TRBJ2-3	NA	CARPGQLTSTDTQYF
TRBV29-1	TRBJ2-1	NA	CSSYSSGTRWF
TRBV7-8	TRBJ1-6	few	CASSQGPAEARSPPHF
TRBV7-9	TRBJ2-7	many	CASSARGGTYEQYF
TRBV18	TRBJ2-5	NA	CASSPLLSAGGPVETQYF
TRBV3-1	TRBJ1-1	NA	CASSHGGEAFF
TRBV20-1	TRBJ2-3	few	CSASAASSTDTQYF
TRBV6-6	TRBJ2-3	many	CASSYLGGRDTQYF
TRBV5-1	TRBJ2-1	many	CASSLRGLSNEQFF
TRBV20-1	TRBJ1-5	many	CSATGSSNQPQHF
TRBV10-3	TRBJ2-3	NA	CAIRGTSGSTDTQYF
TRBV28	TRBJ2-3	few	CASSSADTDTQYF
TRBV12-3/TRBV12-4	TRBJ2-2	many	CASSLDTGRPAFGELFF
TRBV6-5	TRBJ2-7	NA	CASSHSSTYSYEQYF
TRBV29-1	TRBJ1-5	many	CSVRGHSNQPQHF
TRBV12-3/TRBV12-4	TRBJ2-3	few	CASKSRQYGGSVDTQYF
TRBV7-9	TRBJ2-7	many	CASSLAGLSSYEQYF
TRBV11-2	TRBJ2-7	many	CASSFPRGQGGEEQYF
TRBV20-1	TRBJ2-5	NA	CSARPDWTNQETQYF
TRBV10-3	TRBJ1-5	once	CAISEDTGDNQPQHF
TRBV12-5	TRBJ1-3	many	CASGLSRDGNTIYF
TRBV27	TRBJ2-1	NA	CASSLIGNEQFF
TRBV7-6	TRBJ1-2	NA	CASSLRSRADGNTF
TRBV7-3	TRBJ2-1	NA	CASSSGTSGRAKGEQFF
TRBV7-8	TRBJ1-3	NA	CASSPYRDTIYF
TRBV19	TRBJ1-4	NA	CASSISGQGVNEKLFF
TRBV2	TRBJ1-3	once	CASSDRGVLDGNTIYF
TRBV12-3/TRBV12-4	TRBJ2-3	many	CASNIAGGPSTDTQYF
TRBV13	TRBJ2-5	many	CASSPPGEETQYF
TRBV5-4	TRBJ1-2	NA	CASSLGGSPYGYTF
TRBV7-2	TRBJ1-2	many	CASSLVSQGSYGYTF
TRBV11-2	TRBJ2-7	many	CASSAEGTGGYEQYF
TRBV6-1	TRBJ1-2	NA	CASSELGTTALLRDGYTF
TRBV9	TRBJ2-6	NA	CASSPQGVGANVLTF
TRBV27	TRBJ1-2	many	CASRPTGGYGYTF